Below, one T cell receptor (beta chain) is given with its context. Only in-frame clones appear in the TCRdb table, and some are missing; sequencing was by immunoSEQ multiplex PCR. The table shows around 150,000 clones, with about 86% occurring only once. This sample is part of a study of blood T cell repertoires in COVID-19. Overall study: Samples came from the United States, Italy and Spain, spanning acute and convalescent COVID-19. PBMCs, B-cell-depleted T cells, or T cells were the source of the cDNA or gDNA that made up the material.

Germline V gene sequence: CDR1 SGDLS, CDR2 YYNGEE. The CDR3 consists of 12 residues. The germline V and J ends were trimmed by 9 bases and 2 bases, with 8 bases remaining between them. The TCR sequence derives from a man aged 65-85 years with acute or convalescent COVID-19. Sequences were obtained from peripheral blood. The chain couples TRBV9 to TRBJ2-2, with D perhaps TRBD2 (5 bases). CDR3 nucleotide sequence: TGTGCCACGGGGTTAAACACCGGGGAGCTGTTTTTT. This gives the protein CATGLNTGELFF.